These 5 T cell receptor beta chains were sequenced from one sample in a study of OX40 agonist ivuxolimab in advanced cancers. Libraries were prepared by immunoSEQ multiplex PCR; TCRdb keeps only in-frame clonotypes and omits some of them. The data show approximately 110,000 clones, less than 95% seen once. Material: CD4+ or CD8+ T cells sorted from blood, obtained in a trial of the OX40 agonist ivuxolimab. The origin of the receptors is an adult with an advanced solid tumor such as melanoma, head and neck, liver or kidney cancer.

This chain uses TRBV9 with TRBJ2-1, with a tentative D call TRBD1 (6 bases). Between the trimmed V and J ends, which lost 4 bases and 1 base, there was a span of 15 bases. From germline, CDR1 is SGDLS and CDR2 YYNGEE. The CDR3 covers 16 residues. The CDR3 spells CASSPLTGLSYNEQFF. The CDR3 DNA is TGTGCCAGCAGCCCCCTCACAGGGCTATCCTACAATGAGCAGTTCTTC.

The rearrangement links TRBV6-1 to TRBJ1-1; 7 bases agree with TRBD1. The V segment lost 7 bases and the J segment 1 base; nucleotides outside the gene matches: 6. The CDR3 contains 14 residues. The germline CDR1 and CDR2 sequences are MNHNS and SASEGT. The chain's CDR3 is CASIRQGANTEAFF. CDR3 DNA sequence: TGTGCCAGCATCAGACAGGGTGCGAACACTGAAGCTTTCTTT.

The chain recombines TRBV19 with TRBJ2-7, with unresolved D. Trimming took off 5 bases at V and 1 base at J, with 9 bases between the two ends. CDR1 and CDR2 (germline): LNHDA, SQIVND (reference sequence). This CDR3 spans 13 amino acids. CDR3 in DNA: TGTGCCAGTAGTGTCCACATTTCCTACGAGCAGTACTTC. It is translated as CASSVHISYEQYF.

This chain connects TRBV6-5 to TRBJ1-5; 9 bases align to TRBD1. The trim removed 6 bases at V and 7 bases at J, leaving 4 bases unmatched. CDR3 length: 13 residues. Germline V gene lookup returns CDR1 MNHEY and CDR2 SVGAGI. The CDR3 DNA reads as TGTGCCAGCAGCCCGGACAGGGGCCAGCCCCAGCATTTT. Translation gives CASSPDRGQPQHF.

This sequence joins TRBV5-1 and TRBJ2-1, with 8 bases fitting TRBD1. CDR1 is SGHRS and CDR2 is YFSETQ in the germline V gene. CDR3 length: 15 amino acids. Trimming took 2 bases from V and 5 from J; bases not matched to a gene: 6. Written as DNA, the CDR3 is TGCGCCAGCAGCTTAGGACAGGGCTTTGACAATGAGCAGTTCTTC. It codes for CASSLGQGFDNEQFF.